Listed below are T cell receptor beta chains from one sample, sequenced in a study of CD8 T cells in Susac syndrome. One entry per CDR3 protein, called by TCRdb with MiXCR from the immunoSEQ multiplex PCR reads. The repertoire holds 130,000 to 150,000 distinct CDR3 sequences, approximately 95% seen once, with around 0.08% in the top ten. What was sequenced was CD4+ T cells from PBMCs. The receptor set was obtained from a human donor in good health. CDR3s include the opening cysteine and the closing phenylalanine or tryptophan.

v_call	j_call	cdr3_aa
TRBV5-1	TRBJ2-3	CASSLLGGVGADTQYF
TRBV5-4	TRBJ2-1	CASTRGVAGVNEQFF
TRBV7-8	TRBJ1-5	CASSLDRGQPQHF
TRBV19	TRBJ1-1	CASSSWTDQNTEAFF
TRBV27	TRBJ2-1	CASSPPPGVAGVYNEQFF
TRBV27	TRBJ2-7	CASRETSGTEQYF
TRBV3-1	TRBJ2-7	CASSQETGGSYEQYF
TRBV18	TRBJ2-3	CASSLLGSTDTQYF
TRBV12-3/TRBV12-4	TRBJ2-3	CASSPRQGKDTQYF
TRBV18	TRBJ1-1	CASSYDDLRGTGNTEAFF
TRBV10-2	TRBJ1-3	CASISPGGTGNTIYF
TRBV19	TRBJ2-6	CASSPPGLDGANVLTF
TRBV15	TRBJ1-1	CATSTGGERFTEAFF
TRBV11-2	TRBJ2-5	CASSSPRGGWETQYF
TRBV24-1	TRBJ2-5	CATSDGTPYQETQYF
TRBV15	TRBJ2-4	CATSREQLAKNIQYF
TRBV7-3	TRBJ2-1	CASSFPGGEQFF
TRBV25-1	TRBJ2-7	CASSDPGQGTGEQYF
TRBV24-1	TRBJ2-2	CATSDPGQSLTGELFF
TRBV5-4	TRBJ1-1	CASRSKGGPTEAFF
TRBV7-2	TRBJ2-3	CASSPRGTDTQYF
TRBV24-1	TRBJ2-3	CATSLTGGTDTQYF
TRBV7-9	TRBJ1-2	CASSRTAYGYTF
TRBV20-1	TRBJ2-3	CSAASLDTQYF
TRBV20-1	TRBJ1-2	CSARRGNYGYTF
TRBV7-3	TRBJ2-3	CASSSGISDTQYF
TRBV6-5	TRBJ1-6	CASSYATGYNSPLHF
TRBV19	TRBJ2-5	CASSKRQGHQETQYF
TRBV13	TRBJ2-2	CASTPGLADNTGELFF
TRBV28	TRBJ2-7	CASYGTNNYEQYF
TRBV21-1	TRBJ2-4	CASIRQGLAKNIQYF
TRBV7-9	TRBJ2-6	CASTPSGGLGANVLTF
TRBV25-1	TRBJ1-1	CASSEFGGNTEAFF
TRBV12-3/TRBV12-4	TRBJ1-4	CASSLAIRGTGRREKLFF
TRBV20-1	TRBJ1-2	CSARHLDRFYGYTF
TRBV6-2/TRBV6-3	TRBJ1-1	CASKETSSAFF
TRBV27	TRBJ1-5	CASRGAYSNQPQHF
TRBV5-4	TRBJ1-3	CASSLVPTESGNTIYF
TRBV20-1	TRBJ2-3	CSARGQGAGDTQYF
TRBV5-6	TRBJ2-5	CASSPTGPGGETQYF
TRBV3-1	TRBJ1-1	CASSPLTIMNTEAFF
TRBV7-2	TRBJ2-5	CASSLVATGVGETQYF
TRBV19	TRBJ2-2	CASIPGTYTGELFF
TRBV29-1	TRBJ1-5	CSVREGSNQPQHF
TRBV5-1	TRBJ2-1	CASRTGTSGRRSYNEQFF
TRBV30	TRBJ1-1	CAWSDGNTEAFF
TRBV4-1	TRBJ2-2	CASSGPPGELFF